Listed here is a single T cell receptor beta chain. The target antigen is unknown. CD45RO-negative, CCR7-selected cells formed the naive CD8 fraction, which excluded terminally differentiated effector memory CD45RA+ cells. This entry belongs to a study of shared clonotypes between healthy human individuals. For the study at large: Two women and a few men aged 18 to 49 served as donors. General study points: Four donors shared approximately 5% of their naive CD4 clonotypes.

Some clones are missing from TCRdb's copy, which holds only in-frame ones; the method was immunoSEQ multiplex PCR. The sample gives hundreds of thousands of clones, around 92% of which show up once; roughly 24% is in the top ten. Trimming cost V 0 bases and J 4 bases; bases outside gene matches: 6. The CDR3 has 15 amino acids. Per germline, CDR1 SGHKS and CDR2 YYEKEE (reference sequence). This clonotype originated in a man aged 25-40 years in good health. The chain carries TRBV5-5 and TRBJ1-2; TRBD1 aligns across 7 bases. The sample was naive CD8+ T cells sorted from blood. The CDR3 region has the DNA TGTGCCAGCAGCTTGGAAACCGGGACAGCCTATGGCTACACCTTC. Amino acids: CASSLETGTAYGYTF.